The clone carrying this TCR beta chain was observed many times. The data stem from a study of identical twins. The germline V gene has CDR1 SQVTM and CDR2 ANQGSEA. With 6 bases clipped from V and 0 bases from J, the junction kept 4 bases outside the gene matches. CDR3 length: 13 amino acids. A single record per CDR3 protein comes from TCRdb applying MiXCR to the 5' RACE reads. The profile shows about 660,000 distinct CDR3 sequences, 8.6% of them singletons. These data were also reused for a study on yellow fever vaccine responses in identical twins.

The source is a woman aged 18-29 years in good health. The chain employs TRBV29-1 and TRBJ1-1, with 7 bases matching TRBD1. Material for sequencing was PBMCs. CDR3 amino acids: CSVGQEVNTEAFF. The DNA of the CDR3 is TGCAGCGTAGGACAGGAGGTGAACACTGAAGCTTTCTTT.